These 19 T cell receptor beta chains share one sample of origin, sequenced in a study of shared clonotypes between healthy human individuals (TCRdb year 2020). The library was made by the immunoSEQ multiplex PCR assay. TCRdb re-hosts the immuneACCESS table, in-frame sequences only. Its copies lack some clones; in the studies checked, an unresolved V gene accounts for under half of them, and the cause for the rest is not known. Within this sample are 450,000 to 500,000 clones, with approximately 82% of them counted one time only. The leading ten clones occupy 12% of the sample. Sequenced: PBMCs. The receptor source for this set is a woman in her forties in good health. Some clones in this sample may be carry-over from other donors' samples.

This clone was observed once. V and J are TRBV6-5 and TRBJ2-1; TRBD2 matches 12 bases. V was clipped by 3 bases and J by 10 bases; unmatched bases: 7. Germline CDR1 and CDR2: MNHEY and SVGAGI. The CDR3 totals 15 residues. The DNA of the CDR3 is TGTGCCAGCAGTTATCTAGCGGGAGGGCCTCGGGAGCAGTTCTTC. Translated: CASSYLAGGPREQFF.

The chain couples TRBV10-1 to TRBJ2-1; D might be TRBD1 or TRBD2, each matching 5 bases. Looked up from germline, CDR1 is WNHNN and CDR2 is SYGVQD (reference sequence). V lost 0 bases and J lost 6, with 15 bases in between. The CDR3 is made up of 16 amino acids. The CDR3: CASSESSGPPPNEQFF. In DNA, the CDR3 is TGCGCCAGCAGTGAGTCCTCGGGACCCCCACCCAATGAGCAGTTCTTC.

The rearrangement uses TRBV18 and TRBJ1-1, with D maybe TRBD1 (5 bases). Trimming cost V 2 bases and J 1 base, with 11 bases left between them. This CDR3 has 15 amino acids. The germline V gene encodes CDR1 KGHSH and CDR2 LQKENI. CDR3 DNA sequence: TGTGCCAGCTCACCATTCCAGGGTAGGAACACTGAAGCTTTCTTT. Amino acid sequence: CASSPFQGRNTEAFF.

The rearrangement links TRBV7-9 to TRBJ1-3; D ambiguous. Trimming stripped 6 bases from V and 0 bases from J, with 15 bases between. The CDR3 extends over 16 amino acids. Germline loops: CDR1 SEHNR, CDR2 FQNEAQ (reference sequence). This chain's CDR3 is CASSFNDGRSGNTIYF. CDR3 DNA sequence: TGTGCCAGCAGTTTTAACGACGGGCGCTCTGGAAACACCATATATTTT.

This clone was seen just once. The V call is TRBV7-9, the J call TRBJ2-7; D ambiguous. The CDR3 is 12 amino acids. V was clipped by 4 bases and J by 2 bases, with 6 bases between them. In germline, CDR1 is SEHNR, CDR2 FQNEAQ (reference sequence). This CDR3 reads CASSSEAYEQYF. In nucleotides, the CDR3 is TGTGCCAGCAGCTCGGAAGCCTACGAGCAGTACTTC.

The table lists this clone with a few counts. The rearrangement links TRBV4-2 to TRBJ2-1; D ambiguous. Germline loops: CDR1 LGHNA, CDR2 YNFKEQ. The germline V and J ends were trimmed by 0 bases and 7 bases, with 16 bases remaining between them. This CDR3 is 16 amino acids long. CDR3 amino acids: CASSQDGTAEYNEQFF. CDR3 nucleotides: TGTGCCAGCAGCCAAGATGGAACCGCCGAGTATAATGAGCAGTTCTTC.

This sequence joins TRBV7-2 and TRBJ2-3; the D gene is possibly TRBD2 (6 bases). Trimming cost V 1 base and J 0 bases, with 17 bases left between them. The CDR3 sequence is 18 residues long. Germline lookup yields CDR1 SGHTA and CDR2 FQGNSA. Here the CDR3 DNA reads TGTGCCAGCAGCTTAGGGGACTCATCCCACTCTAGCACAGATACGCAGTATTTT. Translating it yields CASSLGDSSHSSTDTQYF. Using reference TRBV7-2 and TRBJ2-3 for the parts outside the CDR3, the full variable domain is GAGVSQSPSNKVTEKGKDVELRCDPISGHTALYWYRQSLGQGLEFLIYFQGNSAPDKSGLPSDRFSAERTGGSVSTLTIQRTQQEDSAVYLCASSLGDSSHSSTDTQYFGPGTRLTVL.

To note about this clone: Other nucleotide sequences from this sample produce the same CDR3. The chain has TRBV9 and TRBJ2-1; 10 nucleotides match TRBD1. Per the germline V gene, CDR1 is SGDLS and CDR2 is YYNGEE. The V and J ends lost 2 bases and 1 base, in that order; junction bases with no gene match: 0. This CDR3 contains 15 residues. The CDR3 reads CASSVGQGSYNEQFF. In nucleotides, the CDR3 is TGTGCCAGCAGCGTGGGACAGGGGTCCTACAATGAGCAGTTCTTC.

Notes on this clone: One end of the junction varies from germline; a read error may be responsible. The gene calls are TRBV7-8 and TRBJ2-5; 9 bases match TRBD2. The germline V gene encodes CDR1 SGHVS and CDR2 FQNEAQ. The CDR3 is made up of 13 amino acids. The CDR3 protein is CASSLPTSGAGNF. The CDR3 coding sequence is TGTGCCAGCAGCCTTCCGACTAGCGGAGCCGGGAACTTC.

The chain couples TRBV19 to TRBJ1-1; TRBD1 agrees at 8 bases. The CDR3 length is 14 residues. Per germline, CDR1 LNHDA and CDR2 SQIVND (reference sequence). Unmatched junction bases numbered 4, after V lost 6 bases and J lost 1 base. As DNA, the CDR3 is TGTGCCAGTAGGCCGGGACAGGAGAACACTGAAGCTTTCTTT. Its translation: CASRPGQENTEAFF.

The chain combines TRBV5-1 with TRBJ1-1; perhaps TRBD1 as D (5 bases). The CDR3 is 15 residues long. Germline V gene data show CDR1 as SGHRS and CDR2 as YFSETQ. The V end was cut by 0 bases, the J end by 1 base, with 10 bases between. As DNA, the CDR3 is TGCGCCAGCAGCTTGGGGGGGATTCAGAACACTGAAGCTTTCTTT. This translates into CASSLGGIQNTEAFF.

The V and J genes are TRBV5-4 and TRBJ2-1; 13 nucleotides line up with TRBD2. Germline V gives CDR1 SGHNT, CDR2 YYREEE (reference sequence). After removal of 6 bases from V and 2 bases from J, the junction contained 8 bases not matched to a gene. This CDR3 is built from 17 residues. The CDR3 is CASTPGTSGTTYNEQFF. CDR3 nucleotides: TGTGCCAGCACCCCCGGGACTAGCGGGACGACCTACAATGAGCAGTTCTTC.

V usage is TRBV5-1 and J usage is TRBJ2-1; TRBD2 might be the D (6 bases). Trimming cost V 4 bases and J 6 bases, with 11 bases left between them. Germline lookup yields CDR1 SGHRS and CDR2 YFSETQ. This CDR3 region has 13 residues. The CDR3 is CASSVGTRNEQFF. CDR3 in DNA: TGCGCCAGCAGCGTCGGGACTCGCAATGAGCAGTTCTTC.

Points on this clone: Other DNA sequences in the same sample also yield this CDR3. The rearrangement links TRBV5-1 to TRBJ2-1; D remains unclear. The CDR3 has 11 amino acids. Deletions cut 2 bases from V and 5 bases from J, with 2 bases between. CDR1 is SGHRS, CDR2 YFSETQ, per germline. This chain's CDR3 is CASSFNNEQFF. The CDR3 DNA sequence: TGCGCCAGCAGCTTCAACAATGAGCAGTTCTTC.

Here the CDR3 reads CASSQGSGRANEQFF. CDR3 bases: TGCGCCAGCAGCCAAGGAAGCGGGAGGGCAAATGAGCAGTTCTTC. V gene TRBV4-3 combines with J gene TRBJ2-1; 10 bases agree with TRBD2. This CDR3 has 15 amino acids. V gave up 1 base and J gave up 7 bases; unmatched junction bases: 4. Germline loops: CDR1 LGHNA, CDR2 YSLEER.

The V and J genes are TRBV28 and TRBJ1-4; D gene uncertain. Germline V CDR1 and CDR2: MDHEN, SYDVKM. There are 16 residues in the CDR3. Trimming cost V 6 bases and J 6 bases, with 20 bases left between them. The CDR3 protein is CASRLGAGGLDEKLFF. The CDR3 DNA follows: TGTGCCAGCAGGCTCGGCGCCGGAGGATTAGATGAAAAACTGTTTTTT.

Note on this clone: Lacking the conserved final phenylalanine or tryptophan, this CDR3 likely reflects a read error. The limits of the CDR3 on the DNA are not certain, so only TCRdb's listed CDR3 is given. The chain couples TRBV28 to TRBJ1-1. A total of 11 residues make up the CDR3, ends included. The germline V gene encodes CDR1 MDHEN and CDR2 SYDVKM. CDR3 sequence reads: CASSLDRGRER.

This chain's CDR3 is CAWIKRTGNYEQYF. The CDR3 DNA sequence: TGTGCCTGGATAAAGCGGACAGGGAACTACGAGCAGTACTTC. V and J are TRBV30 and TRBJ2-7; 8 positions agree with TRBD1. The CDR3 contains 14 residues. Germline CDR1 and CDR2: GTSNPN and SVGIG (reference sequence). The trim removed 4 bases at V and 3 bases at J, leaving 8 bases unmatched. Variable domain in full (rest from reference TRBV30 and TRBJ2-7): SQTIHQWPATLVQPVGSPLSLECTVEGTSNPNLYWYRQAAGRGLQLLFYSVGIGQISSEVPQNLSASRPQDRQFILSSKKLLLSDSGFYLCAWIKRTGNYEQYFGPGTRLTVT.

A single count supports this clone. The chain is built from TRBV6-5 and TRBJ1-2; TRBD1 is a possible D gene (5 bases). From germline, CDR1 is MNHEY and CDR2 SVGAGI. There are 14 residues in the CDR3. Deletions cut 3 bases from V and 1 base from J, with 9 bases between. CDR3 sequence (DNA): TGTGCCAGCAGTTATGAGGGGAATAACTATGGCTACACCTTC. As protein: CASSYEGNNYGYTF.